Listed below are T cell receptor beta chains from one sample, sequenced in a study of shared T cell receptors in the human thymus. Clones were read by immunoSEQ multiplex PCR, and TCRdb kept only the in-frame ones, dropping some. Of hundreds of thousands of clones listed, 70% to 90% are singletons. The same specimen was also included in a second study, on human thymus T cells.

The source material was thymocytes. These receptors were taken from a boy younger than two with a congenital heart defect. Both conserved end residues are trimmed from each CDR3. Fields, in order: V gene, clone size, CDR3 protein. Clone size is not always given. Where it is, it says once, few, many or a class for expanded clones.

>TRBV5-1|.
ASSTNERDSYNEQF
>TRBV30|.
AWSPHRDNEKLF
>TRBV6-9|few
ASSHPPRRVRYEQY
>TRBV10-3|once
AIRPSGQGGTEAF
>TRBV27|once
ASSFPQGVDQPQH
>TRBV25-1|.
ASSELELNTEAF
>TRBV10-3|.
AISDREDSGSPLH
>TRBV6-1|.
ASSVSSLSTGWEQY
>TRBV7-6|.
ASSPGGSGNQPQH
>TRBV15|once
ATMSLGNTEAF
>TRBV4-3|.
ASSQVKGGQVNTGELF
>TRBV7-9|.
ASSPSWGLKGNYEQY
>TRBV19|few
ASTGAHRIKEKLF
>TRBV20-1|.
SVREDNEQF
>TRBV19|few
ASSSNPGIAEAF
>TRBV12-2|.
ASRLARRLDNEQF
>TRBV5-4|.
ASRNPGGSGNEQF
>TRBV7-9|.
ASSLTASGGTEAF
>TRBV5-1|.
ASSLKNRGQGAYEQY
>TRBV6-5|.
ASSSGLFYGYT
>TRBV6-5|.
ASSYRPQGRSYEQY
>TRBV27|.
ASSLRDRFYEQY
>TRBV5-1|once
ASSRGGGSPSTDTQY
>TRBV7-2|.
ASSLGAGYQETQY
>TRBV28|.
ASSSGGGNQPQH
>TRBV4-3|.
ASSQAPGLAGHNEQF
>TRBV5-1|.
ASSLGELAALPDTQY
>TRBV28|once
ASSLSGQANTEAF
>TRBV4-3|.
ASSQENDRDGQPQH
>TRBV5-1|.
ASSLVVGRGYEQY
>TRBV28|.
ASRTRSLAKNIQY
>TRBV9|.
ASSEGQLDQPQH